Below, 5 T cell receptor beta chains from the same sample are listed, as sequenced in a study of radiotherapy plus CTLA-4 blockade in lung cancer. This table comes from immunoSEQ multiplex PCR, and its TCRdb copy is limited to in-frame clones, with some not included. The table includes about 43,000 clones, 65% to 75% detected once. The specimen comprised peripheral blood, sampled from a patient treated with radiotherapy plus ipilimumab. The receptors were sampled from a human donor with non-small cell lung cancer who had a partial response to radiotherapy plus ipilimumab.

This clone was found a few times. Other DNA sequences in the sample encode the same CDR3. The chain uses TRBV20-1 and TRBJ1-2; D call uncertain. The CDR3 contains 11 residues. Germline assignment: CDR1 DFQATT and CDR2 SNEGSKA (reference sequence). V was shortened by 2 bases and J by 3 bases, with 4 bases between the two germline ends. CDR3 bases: TGCAGTGCTAGAACGGACTATGGCTACACCTTC. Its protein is CSARTDYGYTF.

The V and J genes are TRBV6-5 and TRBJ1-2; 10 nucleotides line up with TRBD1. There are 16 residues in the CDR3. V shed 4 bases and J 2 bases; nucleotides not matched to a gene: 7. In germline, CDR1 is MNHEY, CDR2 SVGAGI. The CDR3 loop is CASSSPGGQGNYGYTF. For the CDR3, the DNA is TGTGCCAGCAGTTCCCCCGGGGGACAGGGGAACTATGGCTACACCTTC.

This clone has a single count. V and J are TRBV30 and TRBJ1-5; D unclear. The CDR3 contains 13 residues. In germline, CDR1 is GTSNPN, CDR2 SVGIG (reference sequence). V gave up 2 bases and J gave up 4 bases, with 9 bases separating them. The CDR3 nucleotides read TGTGCCTGGAGTAACTCAGGAAATCAGCCCCAGCATTTT. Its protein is CAWSNSGNQPQHF.

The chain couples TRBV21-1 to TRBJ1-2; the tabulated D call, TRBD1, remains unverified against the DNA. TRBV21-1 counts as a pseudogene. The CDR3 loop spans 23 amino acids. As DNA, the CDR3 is TGTGCCAGCACCACAACGTCGGAAGATACACCGGGACAGGGGCGCCCCGCACCGGATGGCTACACCTTC. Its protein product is CASTTTSEDTPGQGRPAPDGYTF.

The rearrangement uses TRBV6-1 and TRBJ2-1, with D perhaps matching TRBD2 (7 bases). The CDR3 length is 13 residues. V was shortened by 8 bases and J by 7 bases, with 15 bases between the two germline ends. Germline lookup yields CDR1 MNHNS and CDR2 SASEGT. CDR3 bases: TGTGCCAGCTTATTGGGGGGGCCGAATGAGCAGTTCTTC. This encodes CASLLGGPNEQFF.